The 29 T cell receptor beta chains reported below all come from one sample, sequenced in a study of control samples from healthy donors and cancer patients. Assay used: immunoSEQ multiplex PCR; TCRdb lists only in-frame clones, some missing. The data hold under 450,000 clones, with 75% to 95% observed a single time. Sequencing was done on a sample of PBMCs. All receptors derive from a man aged 35-49 years with head and neck cancer.

This clone was seen only once. The chain couples TRBV19 to TRBJ2-1, with 15 positions matching TRBD2. The CDR3 is 18 amino acids. Germline CDR1 reads LNHDA; CDR2 reads SQIVND (reference sequence). J gave up 8 bases and V 4 bases, and 12 bases lay outside the gene matches. CDR3 nucleotides: TGTGCCAGTAGTACTTCCGGGACTAGCGGGAGGAGGGGCCATGAGCAGTTCTTC. It encodes CASSTSGTSGRRGHEQFF. Variable domain in full (rest from reference TRBV19 and TRBJ2-1): DGGITQSPKYLFRKEGQNVTLSCEQNLNHDAMYWYRQDPGQGLRLIYYSQIVNDFQKGDIAEGYSVSREKKESFPLTVTSAQKNPTAFYLCASSTSGTSGRRGHEQFFGPGTRLTVL.

This chain connects TRBV12-3 or TRBV12-4 to TRBJ1-2; D unresolved. Trimming shortened V by 6 bases and J by 8 bases, and 13 bases separated the two germline ends. There are 12 residues in the CDR3. The CDR3 region is CASRTETQGYTF. The DNA for the CDR3 is TGTGCCAGCAGGACGGAAACTCAAGGCTACACCTTC.

V usage is TRBV27 and J usage is TRBJ2-7; D is uncertain. CDR3 size: 14 residues. CDR1 and CDR2 from the germline V gene are MNHEY and SMNVEV (reference sequence). The ends were cut back, 3 bases at V and 2 bases at J, with 11 bases in the middle. CDR3 DNA: TGTGCCAGCAGTTTGGCAGGCAGAGCCTACGAGCAGTACTTC. Amino acids: CASSLAGRAYEQYF.

This sequence joins TRBV30 and TRBJ2-7; the D gene is possibly TRBD1 (6 bases). The CDR3 runs to 14 residues. Germline loops: CDR1 GTSNPN, CDR2 SVGIG (reference sequence). Trimming removed 2 bases at V and 4 bases at J, with 15 bases between. The CDR3 coding sequence is TGTGCCTGGAGTCAGGGACACTTCCCATACGAGCAGTACTTC. Its protein product is CAWSQGHFPYEQYF.

V gene TRBV7-9 combines with J gene TRBJ2-3, with TRBD2 identical over 10 bases. This CDR3 has 16 amino acids. The germline CDR1 and CDR2 sequences are SEHNR and FQNEAQ (reference sequence). V trimming: 5 bases; J trimming: 4 bases; junction bases outside the gene matches: 9. CDR3 loop: CASSPRGAGGPDTQYF. The CDR3 bases are TGTGCCAGCAGCCCGCGGGGAGCGGGAGGGCCAGATACGCAGTATTTT. Full variable domain (missing parts from reference TRBV7-9 and TRBJ2-3): DTGVSQNPRHKITKRGQNVTFRCDPISEHNRLYWYRQTLGQGPEFLTYFQNEAQLEKSRLLSDRFSAERPKGSFSTLEIQRTEQGDSAMYLCASSPRGAGGPDTQYFGPGTRLTVL.

In the case of this clone: This same CDR3 is encoded by further DNA sequences in the sample. The gene calls are TRBV5-6 and TRBJ1-5; D perhaps matches TRBD1 (6 bases). Trimming removed 3 bases from V and 4 bases from J, with 11 bases in between. This CDR3 region has 14 residues. CDR1 is SGHDT and CDR2 is YYEEEE in the germline V gene. CDR3 DNA sequence: TGTGCCAGCAGCTGGGGGCAGGGGAATCAGCCCCAGCATTTT. It yields the protein CASSWGQGNQPQHF.

This chain connects TRBV6-2 or TRBV6-3 to TRBJ2-3, with 16 nucleotides matching TRBD2. Germline trimming cut 2 bases from V and 5 bases from J; bases unmatched to any gene: 7. This CDR3 contains 18 residues. Germline V gene lookup returns CDR1 MNHEY and CDR2 SVGEGT. The CDR3 DNA reads as TGTGCCAGCAGTTACACCGGGACTAGCGGGGGGGCTGGAGATACGCAGTATTTT. This sequence encodes CASSYTGTSGGAGDTQYF.

The J gene is TRBJ1-5, the V gene TRBV27, with D unresolved. There are 15 residues in the CDR3. Looked up from germline, CDR1 is MNHEY and CDR2 is SMNVEV (reference sequence). Trimming took 3 bases from V and 3 from J, leaving 12 bases between them. Written as DNA, the CDR3 is TGTGCCAGCAGTTTTTTAGGGAATGACAATCAGCCCCAGCATTTT. Its translation: CASSFLGNDNQPQHF.

This chain's CDR3 is CASSTTTGGPYGYTF. The CDR3 coding sequence is TGCGCCAGCAGCACAACTACAGGGGGTCCCTATGGCTACACCTTC. The chain employs TRBV5-1 and TRBJ1-2; 8 nucleotides align to TRBD1. V was pared by 4 bases and J by 4 bases, with 9 bases of the junction left unmatched. This CDR3 has 15 amino acids. The germline V gene has CDR1 SGHRS and CDR2 YFSETQ.

The rearrangement joins TRBV11-2 to TRBJ1-3; D call uncertain. Germline CDR1 reads SGHAT; CDR2 reads FQNNGV. Trimming took 2 bases from V and 0 from J, leaving 11 bases between them. This CDR3 is 16 amino acids long. CDR3 DNA sequence: TGTGCCAGCAGCTTAACGGCAGCCGTCTCTGGAAACACCATATATTTT. This sequence encodes CASSLTAAVSGNTIYF.

V usage is TRBV28 and J usage is TRBJ2-7; 8 bases match TRBD2. The germline gives CDR1 MDHEN, CDR2 SYDVKM. CDR3 length: 15 residues. V lost 3 bases, J lost 0 bases, and 4 bases stayed unmatched. The CDR3 bases are TGTGCCAGCAGTTTGAGGCTAGCGGGCTCCTACGAGCAGTACTTC. It codes for CASSLRLAGSYEQYF. The variable domain in full, with the rest retrieved from reference TRBV28 and TRBJ2-7, is DVKVTQSSRYLVKRTGEKVFLECVQDMDHENMFWYRQDPGLGLRLIYFSYDVKMKEKGDIPEGYSVSREKKERFSLILESASTNQTSMYLCASSLRLAGSYEQYFGPGTRLTVT.

V usage is TRBV9 and J usage is TRBJ2-2, with 10 bases identical to TRBD2. In germline, CDR1 is SGDLS, CDR2 YYNGEE. This CDR3 is built from 17 residues. Losses at the gene ends were 0 bases for V and 4 bases for J; bases not matched to a gene: 6. Written as DNA, the CDR3 is TGTGCCAGCAGCGTAGCTAGCGGGGGACGGGGCACCGGGGAGCTGTTTTTT. Its translation is CASSVASGGRGTGELFF.

The chain joins TRBV6-2 or TRBV6-3 to TRBJ2-6; 11 bases line up with TRBD1. Germline CDR1 MNHEY, CDR2 SVGEGT. The CDR3 covers 18 residues. The V gene end was trimmed by 2 bases and the J gene end by 4 bases; junction bases not matched to a gene: 7. This CDR3 is CASSYRGQGAIGANVLTF. The CDR3 region has the DNA TGTGCCAGCAGTTACCGCGGACAGGGGGCGATAGGGGCCAACGTCCTGACTTTC.

The V call is TRBV3-1 (or the pseudogene TRBV3-2), the J call TRBJ1-2, with D uncertain. CDR3 length: 16 residues. CDR1 is LGHDT and CDR2 is YNNKEL in the germline V gene (reference sequence). The V end was cut by 1 base, the J end by 2 bases, with 14 bases between. CDR3 in amino acids: CASSQVIRGLNYGYTF. Written as DNA, the CDR3 is TGTGCCAGCAGCCAAGTTATACGGGGTCTAAACTATGGCTACACCTTC.

The rearrangement links TRBV6-5 to TRBJ1-1; 7 bases map to TRBD1. The CDR3 has 15 residues. V was pared by 2 bases and J by 1 base, with 4 bases of the junction left unmatched. The germline V gene has CDR1 MNHEY and CDR2 SVGAGI. The CDR3 protein is CASSYATGANTEAFF. The CDR3 DNA follows: TGTGCCAGCAGTTACGCCACAGGGGCGAACACTGAAGCTTTCTTT.

V is TRBV10-3 and J is TRBJ2-7; D may be TRBD2 (6 bases). With 3 bases removed from V and 4 bases from J, the gap between germline ends came to 25 bases. The germline CDR1 and CDR2 sequences are ENHRY and SYGVKD. The CDR3 consists of 18 residues. The CDR3 sequence is CAISDVLGFVGTPYEQYF. For the CDR3, the DNA is TGTGCCATCAGTGACGTTTTGGGGTTTGTCGGGACTCCTTACGAGCAGTACTTC.

V gene TRBV28 combines with J gene TRBJ1-1, with TRBD1 identical over 8 bases. The germline V gene has CDR1 MDHEN and CDR2 SYDVKM. This CDR3 is 13 amino acids long. V lost 11 bases, J lost 11 bases, and 16 bases stayed unmatched. For the CDR3, the DNA is TGTGCCGGATTGGACAGGGCCTCACGGGCTGCTTTCTTT. This translates into CAGLDRASRAAFF. Variable domain in full (rest from reference TRBV28 and TRBJ1-1): DVKVTQSSRYLVKRTGEKVFLECVQDMDHENMFWYRQDPGLGLRLIYFSYDVKMKEKGDIPEGYSVSREKKERFSLILESASTNQTSMYLCAGLDRASRAAFFGQGTRLTVV.

J is TRBJ1-1 and V is TRBV28, with D possibly being TRBD1 (5 bases). This CDR3 comprises 15 residues. CDR1 and CDR2 from the germline V gene are MDHEN and SYDVKM. V lost 9 bases and J lost 3, with 20 bases in between. As DNA, the CDR3 is TGTGCCAGTACTTCAACCGGGGGGGGTGACACTGAAGCTTTCTTT. This codes for CASTSTGGGDTEAFF.

V and J are TRBV20-1 and TRBJ2-2; no definite D call. Germline-derived CDR1 and CDR2 are DFQATT and SNEGSKA (reference sequence). V was clipped by 3 bases and J by 2 bases, with 10 bases between them. The CDR3 extends over 14 amino acids. CDR3: CSASGETNTGELFF. CDR3 nucleotide sequence: TGCAGTGCTAGTGGTGAAACTAACACCGGGGAGCTGTTTTTT.

This rearrangement joins TRBV9 to TRBJ1-5; the D gene is possibly TRBD1 (6 bases). Per germline, CDR1 SGDLS and CDR2 YYNGEE. Between the trimmed V and J ends, which lost 3 bases and 5 bases, there was a span of 9 bases. This CDR3 contains 13 residues. Written as DNA, the CDR3 is TGTGCCAGCAGCGCCACAGGGTATCAGCCCCAGCATTTT. Its protein is CASSATGYQPQHF.

The rearrangement uses TRBV2 and TRBJ1-4, with D possibly TRBD1 on 5 matching bases. The germline CDR1 and CDR2 sequences are SNHLY and FYNNEI. This CDR3 is 13 amino acids long. V lost 8 bases and J 8 bases, leaving 15 bases between the germline ends. CDR3 loop: CASGFRVREKLFF. CDR3 in DNA: TGTGCCAGCGGTTTCAGGGTACGGGAAAAACTGTTTTTT.

The CDR3 loop reads CASSPKGLAAYNEQFF. Here the CDR3 DNA reads TGTGCCAGCAGCCCGAAAGGACTAGCGGCCTACAATGAGCAGTTCTTC. The chain has TRBV7-8 and TRBJ2-1; 10 bases are shared with TRBD2. Unmatched junction bases numbered 6, after V lost 5 bases and J lost 2 bases. This CDR3 has 16 amino acids. Per the germline V gene, CDR1 is SGHVS and CDR2 is FQNEAQ.

This chain joins TRBV7-3 and TRBJ2-7; D is possibly TRBD1 or TRBD2 (5 bases each). The V gene lost 5 bases and the J gene lost 2 bases, with 16 bases spanning the gap. The CDR3 sequence is 15 residues long. CDR1 and CDR2 (germline): SGHTA, FQGTGA. CDR3 coding DNA: TGTGCCAGCAGCCCCTCCGGGGCCTACACCTACGAGCAGTACTTC. This encodes CASSPSGAYTYEQYF.

This clone was counted once. The rearrangement uses TRBV7-9 and TRBJ2-3, with no clear D. The CDR3 is 14 residues long. Between the trimmed V and J ends, which lost 2 bases and 0 bases, there was a span of 6 bases. Germline CDR1 is SEHNR and CDR2 is FQNEAQ (reference sequence). The CDR3 coding sequence is TGTGCCAGCAGCTTAATAGTAAGCACAGATACGCAGTATTTT. Translation gives CASSLIVSTDTQYF. The full variable domain, its missing parts supplied by reference TRBV7-9 and TRBJ2-3, is DTGVSQNPRHKITKRGQNVTFRCDPISEHNRLYWYRQTLGQGPEFLTYFQNEAQLEKSRLLSDRFSAERPKGSFSTLEIQRTEQGDSAMYLCASSLIVSTDTQYFGPGTRLTVL.

There are a few counts of this clone. This rearrangement joins TRBV19 to TRBJ2-7, with a possible D match to TRBD1 (5 bases). The ends were cut back, 6 bases at V and 3 bases at J, with 15 bases in the middle. CDR3 length equals 14 residues. Germline V gives CDR1 LNHDA, CDR2 SQIVND (reference sequence). The CDR3 region has the DNA TGTGCCAGTAGCGCAGGGAATGAAGTCTACGAGCAGTACTTC. Translated, it gives CASSAGNEVYEQYF.

The J gene is TRBJ2-1, the V gene TRBV11-3; D remains ambiguous. The CDR3 sequence is 13 residues long. Germline CDR1 is SGHNT and CDR2 is YENEEA. Trimming took 4 bases from V and 7 from J, leaving 11 bases between them. The CDR3 DNA reads as TGTGCCAGCAGCTCGACTGCCCGTAATGAGCAGTTCTTC. Protein sequence: CASSSTARNEQFF. Complete variable domain (other parts from reference TRBV11-3 and TRBJ2-1): EAGVVQSPRYKIIEKKQPVAFWCNPISGHNTLYWYLQNLGQGPELLIRYENEEAVDDSQLPKDRFSAERLKGVDSTLKIQPAELGDSAVYLCASSSTARNEQFFGPGTRLTVL.

The table lists this clone with a count of one. The chain uses TRBV5-1 and TRBJ2-7; D might be TRBD2 (6 bases). The CDR3 spans 14 residues. V lost 0 bases to trimming and J lost 12 bases, with 19 bases between them. The germline V gene has CDR1 SGHRS and CDR2 YFSETQ. CDR3 sequence reads: CASSLGDFPYGGYF. CDR3 DNA: TGCGCCAGCAGCTTGGGGGACTTCCCCTACGGTGGGTACTTC.

This chain uses TRBV28 with TRBJ1-5; no reliable D call. V was pared by 2 bases and J by 3 bases, with 11 bases between. The germline gives CDR1 MDHEN, CDR2 SYDVKM. The CDR3 runs 15 residues. The CDR3 DNA sequence: TGTGCCAGCAGTTTAGCCGGGCCATCCAATCAGCCCCAGCATTTT. Translated: CASSLAGPSNQPQHF.

This chain connects TRBV4-2 to TRBJ2-4; D is perhaps TRBD1 (6 bases). CDR1 and CDR2 (germline): LGHNA, YNFKEQ. V shed 4 bases and J shed 5 bases, with 12 bases lying between them. This CDR3 is built from 14 residues. CDR3: CASSLSGGQNIQYF. In DNA form, the CDR3 reads TGTGCCAGCAGCCTGAGTGGGGGCCAAAACATTCAGTACTTC.